Below are 16 T cell receptor beta chains sequenced from a single sample in a study of early T cells in non-severe SARS-CoV-2 infection. MiXCR, run by TCRdb on the 5' RACE reads, gives a single entry per CDR3 protein. Among roughly 80,000 distinct CDR3 sequences listed, about 14% were seen once. The sequencing input was whole blood. The receptors come from an adult who was a healthcare worker with PCR-confirmed SARS-CoV-2 infection or an uninfected control (not recorded which).

The table lists this clonotype with a few counts. The chain employs TRBV18 and TRBJ1-2, with a tentative D call TRBD1 (6 bases). The CDR3 sequence is 14 residues long. Germline lookup yields CDR1 KGHSH and CDR2 LQKENI. Trimming left V 6 bases short and J 4 bases short, with 15 bases between. The CDR3 DNA reads TGTGCCAGCTCCCCCGGACAGCGCGGCTATGGCTACACCTTC. It encodes CASSPGQRGYGYTF.

In this sample, this clonotype turned up many times. The CDR3 coding sequence is TGTGCCAGCAGCTTAGTGCAGGGTCAAGATACGCAGTATTTT. The encoded protein is CASSLVQGQDTQYF. The chain combines TRBV7-9 with TRBJ2-3, with a tentative D call TRBD1 (5 bases). Germline-derived CDR1 and CDR2 are SEHNR and FQNEAQ (reference sequence). The CDR3 has 14 residues. V gave up 1 base and J gave up 5 bases, with 10 bases separating them.

This clonotype showed up many times. This chain uses TRBV7-9 with TRBJ1-4; possible D gene TRBD1, 5 bases. The V end lost 5 bases, the J end lost 6 bases, and 13 bases lay between the germline ends. The CDR3 is 14 residues long. Germline V lookup: CDR1 SEHNR, CDR2 FQNEAQ (reference sequence). The CDR3 sequence: CASSSGTVDEKLFF. Here the CDR3 DNA reads TGTGCCAGCAGCAGCGGGACGGTGGATGAAAAACTGTTTTTT.

This clonotype has just a few counts. The rearrangement joins TRBV29-1 to TRBJ2-1; D gene uncertain. CDR1 and CDR2 (germline): SQVTM, ANQGSEA. The CDR3 consists of 11 residues. V shed 8 bases and J shed 9 bases, with 14 bases lying between them. CDR3 amino acids: CSLRRDGEQFF. The CDR3 bases are TGCAGCTTACGTAGGGATGGTGAGCAGTTCTTC.

This clonotype has more than one count but fewer than ten. J is TRBJ2-3 and V is TRBV13; D gene ambiguous. Trimming removed 4 bases from V and 3 bases from J, with 14 bases in between. Germline CDR1 PRHDT, CDR2 FYEKMQ (reference sequence). This CDR3 is built from 15 residues. CDR3 sequence reads: CASSSPRAPTDTQYF. The CDR3 coding sequence is TGTGCCAGCAGCTCCCCCCGAGCGCCTACAGATACGCAGTATTTT.

This clonotype has ten or more counts. This chain uses TRBV5-1 with TRBJ2-4; D perhaps matches TRBD2 (5 bases). This CDR3 contains 12 residues. Germline CDR1 and CDR2: SGHRS and YFSETQ. V lost 4 bases and J lost 6, with 8 bases in between. The CDR3 bases are TGCGCCAGCAGCCTAGCCGGAAACATTCAGTACTTC. This gives the protein CASSLAGNIQYF.

V and J are TRBV6-1 and TRBJ2-5; the D gene is possibly TRBD1 (6 bases). The CDR3 extends over 13 amino acids. Looked up from germline, CDR1 is MNHNS and CDR2 is SASEGT. The V gene lost 10 bases and the J gene lost 5 bases, with 17 bases spanning the gap. This CDR3 reads CATVYRVWETQYF. CDR3 nucleotides: TGTGCCACCGTTTACAGGGTCTGGGAGACCCAGTACTTC.

This clonotype has a count of ten or more. The gene calls are TRBV3-1 and TRBJ1-5, with D hard to call. CDR3 length: 12 amino acids. Germline CDR1 is LGHDT and CDR2 is YNNKEL (reference sequence). Trimming took off 3 bases at V and 6 bases at J, with 6 bases between the two ends. This chain's CDR3 is CASSQGSQPQHF. CDR3 sequence (DNA): TGTGCCAGCAGCCAGGGCAGTCAGCCCCAGCATTTT.

This clonotype was observed a handful of times. J is TRBJ1-1 and V is TRBV11-1; D is uncertain. The V gene lost 3 bases and the J gene lost 5 bases, with 7 bases spanning the gap. The CDR3 length is 12 residues. CDR1 is SGHAT, CDR2 FQDESV, per germline (reference sequence). CDR3 loop: CASSFERTEAFF. The CDR3 DNA reads TGTGCCAGCAGCTTCGAACGGACTGAAGCTTTCTTT. The variable domain in full, with the rest retrieved from reference TRBV11-1 and TRBJ1-1, is EAEVAQSPRYKITEKSQAVAFWCDPISGHATLYWYRQILGQGPELLVQFQDESVVDDSQLPKDRFSAERLKGVDSTLKIQPAELGDSAMYLCASSFERTEAFFGQGTRLTVV.

This clonotype was counted between two and nine times. J is TRBJ2-7 and V is TRBV6-6; no clear D. V gave up 6 bases and J gave up 4 bases, with 13 bases separating them. This CDR3 has 13 residues. Germline V gives CDR1 MNHNY, CDR2 SVGAGI (reference sequence). CDR3 DNA: TGTGCCAGCAGCCTACCATGGGGTTACGAGCAGTACTTC. It is translated as CASSLPWGYEQYF.

This clonotype was recorded a few times. The genes are TRBV11-2 and TRBJ2-3; D is unclear. From germline, CDR1 is SGHAT and CDR2 FQNNGV. The ends were cut back, 2 bases at V and 2 bases at J, with 5 bases in the middle. The CDR3 loop spans 13 amino acids. The CDR3 DNA reads TGTGCCAGCAGCTTAAGGACCACAGATACGCAGTATTTT. Its protein product is CASSLRTTDTQYF.

This clonotype was seen ten or more times. This chain links TRBV2 with TRBJ2-2; D perhaps matches TRBD2 (7 bases). V shed 6 bases and J shed 6 bases, with 20 bases lying between them. CDR1 is SNHLY, CDR2 FYNNEI, per germline. The CDR3 is made up of 16 amino acids. The CDR3: CASRKDAGASSGELFF. CDR3 DNA sequence: TGTGCCAGCAGGAAAGATGCGGGGGCTAGTTCCGGGGAGCTGTTTTTT.

This clonotype was seen ten or more times. J is TRBJ2-3 and V is TRBV18; 8 nucleotides line up with TRBD1. CDR1 and CDR2 from the germline V gene are KGHSH and LQKENI. The CDR3 is 16 amino acids. V lost 3 bases to trimming and J lost 6 bases; unmatched junction nucleotides: 11. The CDR3 here is CASSPRTTGVTDTQYF. The DNA for the CDR3 is TGTGCCAGCTCACCTCGAACGACAGGGGTTACGGATACGCAGTATTTT.

The chain combines TRBV7-8 with TRBJ2-1, with TRBD1 as a possible D gene (5 bases). Germline values: CDR1 SGHVS, CDR2 FQNEAQ. Trimming pared 7 bases from V and 6 bases from J, leaving 10 bases between. This CDR3 is 12 amino acids long. CDR3 DNA: TGTGCCAGCAAGGGGCGTTTCAATGAGCAGTTCTTC. Amino acid sequence: CASKGRFNEQFF. Full variable domain (outside the CDR3, taken from reference TRBV7-8 and TRBJ2-1): GAGVSQSPRYKVAKRGQDVALRCDPISGHVSLFWYQQALGQGPEFLTYFQNEAQLDKSGLPSDRFFAERPEGSVSTLKIQRTQQEDSAVYLCASKGRFNEQFFGPGTRLTVL.

This chain links TRBV28 with TRBJ2-3, with 7 bases fitting TRBD1. The CDR3 is 15 amino acids. Germline CDR1 is MDHEN and CDR2 is SYDVKM. V dropped 6 bases and J dropped 0; count of bases not matched to a gene: 6. CDR3 amino acids: CASRTGVRSTDTQYF. In DNA, the CDR3 is TGTGCCAGCAGAACAGGGGTTCGGAGCACAGATACGCAGTATTTT.

With regard to this clonotype: A junction end diverges from the germline sequence, so it may reflect a read error. The chain employs TRBV9 and TRBJ1-3; 7 bases are a match to TRBD1. Germline CDR1 and CDR2: SGDLS and YYNGEE. The CDR3 has 15 residues. The DNA for the CDR3 is TGTGCCAGCAGCCCAGACAGGGTGGCTGGAAACCCCATATATTTT. Protein sequence: CASSPDRVAGNPIYF.